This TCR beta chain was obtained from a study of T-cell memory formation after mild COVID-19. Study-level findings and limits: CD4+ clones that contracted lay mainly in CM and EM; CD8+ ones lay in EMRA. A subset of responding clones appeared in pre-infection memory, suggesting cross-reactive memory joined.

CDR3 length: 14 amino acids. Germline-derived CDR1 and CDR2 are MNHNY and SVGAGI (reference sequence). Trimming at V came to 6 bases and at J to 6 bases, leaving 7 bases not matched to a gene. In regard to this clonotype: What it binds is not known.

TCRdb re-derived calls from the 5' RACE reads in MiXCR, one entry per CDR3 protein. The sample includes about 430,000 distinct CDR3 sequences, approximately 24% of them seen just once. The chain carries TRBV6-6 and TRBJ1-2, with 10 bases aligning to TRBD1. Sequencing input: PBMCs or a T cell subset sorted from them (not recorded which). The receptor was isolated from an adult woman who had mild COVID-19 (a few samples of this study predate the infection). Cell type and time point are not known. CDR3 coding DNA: TGTGCCAGCAGCACCGGACAGGGGGTGAATGGCTACACCTTC. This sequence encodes CASSTGQGVNGYTF.